The 24 T cell receptor beta chains below all came from one sample that was sequenced in a study of patients and donors after allogeneic stem cell transplantation. One entry per CDR3 protein, called by TCRdb with MiXCR from the RT-PCR reads. The profile shows about a million distinct CDR3 sequences, roughly 18% of them singletons. Sequenced: blood, either unsorted or a sorted T cell fraction (not recorded which). The receptors shown here come from a human donor who was either an allogeneic HSCT recipient or a stem cell or donor lymphocyte infusion donor (not recorded which). It is not recorded whose cells these are; they may come from a transplant donor.

This clonotype was seen ten or more times. The chain joins TRBV6-1 to TRBJ2-7; 7 bases align to TRBD2. V shed 4 bases and J 0 bases; nucleotides not matched to a gene: 3. Germline lookup yields CDR1 MNHNS and CDR2 SASEGT. The CDR3 consists of 14 residues. This chain's CDR3 is CASSVGGNSYEQYF. CDR3 coding DNA: TGTGCCAGCAGTGTGGGGGGGAACTCCTACGAGCAGTACTTC.

This clonotype showed up many times. The V call is TRBV10-3, the J call TRBJ1-6; 11 bases line up with TRBD1. The V gene's germline CDR1 is ENHRY and CDR2 SYGVKD. V shed 3 bases and J 8 bases; nucleotides not matched to a gene: 3. This CDR3 spans 15 amino acids. The CDR3: CAISEWGQGDSPLHF. CDR3 DNA: TGTGCCATCAGTGAATGGGGACAGGGGGATTCACCCCTCCACTTT.

V is TRBV20-1 and J is TRBJ2-3; TRBD1 might be the D (5 bases). Germline-derived CDR1 and CDR2 are DFQATT and SNEGSKA (reference sequence). The CDR3 covers 14 residues. The V gene lost 3 bases and the J gene lost 0 bases, with 10 bases spanning the gap. The DNA for the CDR3 is TGCAGTGCTAGCCAGGGTTCTAGCACAGATACGCAGTATTTT. Amino acids: CSASQGSSTDTQYF.

This clonotype turned up a few times. The chain links TRBV20-1 to TRBJ2-5; no clear D. This CDR3 has 14 residues. Per germline, CDR1 DFQATT and CDR2 SNEGSKA (reference sequence). Trimming stripped 6 bases from V and 5 bases from J, with 19 bases between. CDR3 region: CSAVPMRSIETQYF. CDR3 coding DNA: TGCAGTGCGGTTCCGATGCGCTCAATCGAGACCCAGTACTTC.

This clonotype was detected a few times. This rearrangement joins TRBV29-1 to TRBJ1-2; TRBD1 might be the D (6 bases). The CDR3 is made up of 12 amino acids. The V end was cut by 3 bases, the J end by 6 bases, with 11 bases between. Germline V lookup: CDR1 SQVTM, CDR2 ANQGSEA. This CDR3 is CSVDSRGNGYTF. In nucleotides, the CDR3 is TGCAGCGTTGATTCGAGGGGGAATGGCTACACCTTC.

This clonotype came up a few times. The chain employs TRBV20-1 and TRBJ1-2, with 7 bases identical to TRBD1. Trimming cost V 1 base and J 4 bases; bases outside gene matches: 9. The V gene's germline CDR1 is DFQATT and CDR2 SNEGSKA (reference sequence). The CDR3 has 15 residues. The CDR3 loop reads CSARAVGRGAYGYTF. Written as DNA, the CDR3 is TGCAGTGCTAGAGCGGTGGGCAGGGGGGCCTATGGCTACACCTTC.

This sequence joins TRBV29-1 and TRBJ2-4; TRBD1 is a possible D gene (5 bases). Between the trimmed V and J ends, which lost 6 bases and 0 bases, there was a span of 6 bases. Per germline, CDR1 SQVTM and CDR2 ANQGSEA. The CDR3 spans 12 residues. The CDR3 sequence: CSVTVAKNIQYF. CDR3 coding DNA: TGCAGCGTGACAGTAGCCAAAAACATTCAGTACTTC.

In its sample, this clonotype was seen a few times. CDR3 in amino acids: CASSGGAQETQYF. CDR3 bases: TGCGCCAGCAGCGGGGGGGCTCAAGAGACCCAGTACTTC. The chain combines TRBV4-1 with TRBJ2-5; TRBD2 might be the D (7 bases). V lost 5 bases and J lost 2, with 9 bases in between. CDR1 and CDR2 (germline): MGHRA, YSYEKL. The CDR3 spans 13 residues.

The J gene is TRBJ2-3, the V gene TRBV12-3 or TRBV12-4, with D perhaps matching TRBD2 (5 bases). This CDR3 region has 14 residues. V dropped 4 bases and J dropped 8 bases, with 16 bases sitting between them. The CDR3 reads CASSSGSGYGTQYF. The CDR3 DNA follows: TGTGCCAGCAGTTCGGGGAGTGGATATGGTACGCAGTATTTT.

The genes are TRBV19 and TRBJ1-1; 9 positions agree with TRBD1. The CDR3 covers 12 residues. The junction had 8 bases not matched to a gene; V was cut back by 6 bases and J by 12 bases. Germline CDR1 LNHDA, CDR2 SQIVND (reference sequence). CDR3 nucleotides: TGTGCCAGTAGCATCGGGACAGGGTATTCTTTCTTT. Encoded protein: CASSIGTGYSFF.

Only a few counts were recorded for this clonotype. The chain is built from TRBV12-3 or TRBV12-4 and TRBJ1-2, with unresolved D. CDR3 length: 11 residues. V was cut by 7 bases and J by 5 bases, with 8 bases left in between. The CDR3 DNA reads TGTGCCAGCAAGGGAGTATATGGCTACACCTTC. Translation: CASKGVYGYTF.

The J gene is TRBJ1-2, the V gene TRBV4-3, with D unclear. Germline V gene sequence: CDR1 LGHNA, CDR2 YSLEER. Trimming took 6 bases from V and 2 from J, leaving 16 bases between them. The CDR3 is 15 residues long. The CDR3 DNA sequence: TGCGCCAGCAGGCCGAGGCAGAGGAGCAACTATGGCTACACCTTC. As protein: CASRPRQRSNYGYTF.

This clonotype has just a few counts. J is TRBJ2-1 and V is TRBV4-3; 9 positions match TRBD1. The CDR3 loop spans 15 amino acids. Trimming cost V 0 bases and J 6 bases; bases outside gene matches: 3. Germline V gene lookup returns CDR1 LGHNA and CDR2 YSLEER. This CDR3 reads CASSQERTGANEQFF. In nucleotides, the CDR3 is TGCGCCAGCAGCCAAGAAAGGACAGGGGCCAATGAGCAGTTCTTC.

The chain recombines TRBV6-5 with TRBJ2-3; D not resolved. This CDR3 region has 13 residues. Germline loops: CDR1 MNHEY, CDR2 SVGAGI. The ends were cut back, 3 bases at V and 8 bases at J, with 12 bases in the middle. CDR3 loop: CASSYTGSITQYF. CDR3 bases: TGTGCCAGCAGTTATACGGGTTCCATTACGCAGTATTTT.

Written as DNA, the CDR3 is TGTGCCAGCAGCCGCCCGAGGGGCCGACCACCCGAGCAGTACTTC. This sequence encodes CASSRPRGRPPEQYF. V is TRBV5-8 and J is TRBJ2-7; D possibly uses TRBD1 or TRBD2 (5 bases each). The CDR3 is made up of 15 amino acids. The ends were cut back, 4 bases at V and 6 bases at J, with 20 bases in the middle. Germline V CDR1 and CDR2: SGHTS, YDEGEE.

This clonotype was seen more than once but under ten times. The J gene is TRBJ2-1, the V gene TRBV14, with D possibly TRBD1 on 6 matching bases. V was clipped by 1 base and J by 14 bases, with 15 bases between them. The germline V gene encodes CDR1 SGHDN and CDR2 FVKESK. This CDR3 comprises 13 residues. Here the CDR3 reads CASSQVGTTFKFF. In nucleotides, the CDR3 is TGTGCCAGCAGCCAAGTCGGGACAACCTTTAAGTTCTTC.

J is TRBJ2-4 and V is TRBV12-3 or TRBV12-4; D not resolved. The CDR3 is made up of 14 amino acids. Trimming stripped 1 base from V and 8 bases from J, with 12 bases between. CDR3 residues: CASSLDRVEDIQYF. CDR3 DNA: TGTGCCAGCAGTTTAGATCGGGTTGAGGACATTCAGTACTTC.

This clonotype was seen only a few times. The chain recombines TRBV6-1 with TRBJ2-1; 9 positions match TRBD1. Germline-derived CDR1 and CDR2 are MNHNS and SASEGT. CDR3 length: 15 residues. J was trimmed by 2 bases and V by 5 bases; bases with no gene match: 4. CDR3 sequence reads: CASSQGQGTYNEQFF. The CDR3, as DNA: TGTGCCAGCAGTCAGGGACAGGGTACCTACAATGAGCAGTTCTTC.

V gene TRBV4-1 combines with J gene TRBJ1-3; possibly TRBD1 for D (6 bases). V lost 2 bases and J 0 bases, leaving 8 bases between the germline ends. The CDR3 sequence is 15 residues long. The germline V gene has CDR1 MGHRA and CDR2 YSYEKL. The CDR3 is CASSQRQVSGNTIYF. The CDR3 nucleotides are TGCGCCAGCAGCCAACGACAGGTCTCTGGAAACACCATATATTTT.

There are a few counts of this clonotype. One end of the junction is discordant with germline, which a read error may explain. This chain connects TRBV4-1 to TRBJ2-3; D gene unclear. This CDR3 has 15 residues. The germline CDR1 and CDR2 sequences are MGHRA and YSYEKL. This chain's CDR3 is CASSEESRATDTQYF. The DNA for the CDR3 is TGCGCCAGCAGCGAAGAGTCCAGAGCCACAGATACGCAGTATTTT.

The V gene is TRBV21-1, the J gene TRBJ2-3; the listed D gene, TRBD1, was not tested against the DNA. TRBV21-1 counts as a pseudogene. The CDR3 has 14 residues. CDR3 amino acids: CASSKGGKEDTQYF. CDR3 nucleotide sequence: TGTGCCAGCAGCAAAGGGGGGAAGGAAGATACGCAGTATTTT.

The chain has TRBV30 and TRBJ1-2; no firm D call. V gave up 3 bases and J gave up 10 bases, with 18 bases separating them. Looked up from germline, CDR1 is GTSNPN and CDR2 is SVGIG (reference sequence). The CDR3 consists of 13 residues. The CDR3, as DNA: TGTGCCTGGAGCGATCTGGCAATGAGGATCTACACCTTC. This gives the protein CAWSDLAMRIYTF.

The chain combines TRBV13 with TRBJ1-6; perhaps TRBD1 as D (6 bases). The germline V gene encodes CDR1 PRHDT and CDR2 FYEKMQ (reference sequence). V lost 5 bases and J 13 bases, leaving 9 bases between the germline ends. The CDR3 has 11 residues. The CDR3 reads CASSATGPLHF. DNA of the CDR3: TGTGCCAGCAGCGCCACAGGGCCCCTCCACTTT.

J is TRBJ2-7 and V is TRBV27; D is unresolved. Deletions cut 4 bases from V and 4 bases from J, with 11 bases between. CDR3 length equals 13 residues. CDR1 and CDR2 from the germline V gene are MNHEY and SMNVEV (reference sequence). CDR3 DNA: TGTGCCAGCAGTTACCACCCCAGGTACGAGCAGTACTTC. This codes for CASSYHPRYEQYF.